The clone carrying this T cell receptor (beta chain) was counted many times. What it binds is not known. TCRdb ran MiXCR on the multiplex PCR reads and lists one entry per CDR3 protein. Seen here are more than 20,000 distinct CDR3 sequences, 23% observed once, and the top ten hold less than 15%. These data come from a study of breast tumors, draining lymph nodes, adjacent tissues. General observations from the study: Tumor and nontumor repertoires were significantly more similar in luminal-like than in basal-like breast cancer. The data were judged consistent with most tumor T cells coming from lymph node and expanding in tumor. Data only fit, rather than demonstrated, lymph node origin of most tumor T cells. Tumors had less TCR diversity than lymph nodes, more than nontumor tissue.

The source material was breast tumor tissue. The clonotype comes from a female donor with breast cancer. Some clones in this sample may be carry-over from other donors' samples.

CDR3 nucleotides: TGTGCCAGCAGCCAAGATGCAACGGCAGGCGGCTACACCTTC. Amino acid sequence: CASSQDATAGGYTF. The chain joins TRBV14 to TRBJ1-2; D not resolved. This CDR3 is built from 14 residues. The V end lost 0 bases, the J end lost 8 bases, and 13 bases lay between the germline ends. From germline, CDR1 is SGHDN and CDR2 FVKESK.